The next 32 T cell receptor beta chains were all read from a single sample in a study of T cell responses to AZD1222 COVID-19 vaccine. TCRdb's table, derived via immunoSEQ multiplex PCR, lists solely in-frame clones and lacks some. Altogether around 130,000 clones are present, around 87% being singletons, with the ten largest covering around 2.9%. The specimen comprised peripheral blood, sampled 28 days after the second AZD1222 dose. The receptors derive from an adult who received the AZD1222 COVID-19 vaccine.

This CDR3 is CATAKQGNTEAFF. The CDR3 bases are TGTGCCACCGCCAAACAGGGGAACACTGAAGCTTTCTTT. The chain employs TRBV19 and TRBJ1-1, with a weak D call TRBD1 (6 bases). V was shortened by 10 bases and J by 1 base, with 13 bases between the two germline ends. The CDR3 has 13 amino acids. Germline assignment: CDR1 LNHDA and CDR2 SQIVND (reference sequence).

The gene calls are TRBV6-7 and TRBJ1-2; D remains unclear. TRBV6-7 is reported as an ORF; its role is uncertain. Between the trimmed V and J ends, which lost 0 bases and 6 bases, there was a span of 11 bases. The CDR3 covers 14 residues. The CDR3 region has the DNA TGTGCCAGCAGTTACTCCCTAAAAGCGAATGGCTACACCTTC. It codes for CASSYSLKANGYTF.

The CDR3 loop reads CASSGTYSYEQYF. Here the CDR3 DNA reads TGTGCCAGTAGTGGGACATATTCCTACGAGCAGTACTTC. The V call is TRBV19, the J call TRBJ2-7, with D possibly TRBD1 on 6 matching bases. V dropped 5 bases and J dropped 1 base, with 9 bases sitting between them. Germline assignment: CDR1 LNHDA and CDR2 SQIVND (reference sequence). The length of the CDR3 is 13 residues.

In its sample, this clone is medium-sized (0.01 to 0.1%). This chain uses TRBV3-1 (or the pseudogene TRBV3-2) with TRBJ2-7; unclear D gene. This CDR3 spans 12 amino acids. V lost 5 bases, J lost 5 bases, and 10 bases lay in between. Per germline, CDR1 LGHDT and CDR2 YNNKEL (reference sequence). The DNA of the CDR3 is TGTGCCAGCAGCGACCCAAGGGACGAGCAGTACTTC. Its protein is CASSDPRDEQYF.

This clone appeared a few times. At one boundary the junction diverges from the germline segment, which might be a read error. The chain combines TRBV11-3 with TRBJ1-6; D is uncertain. The CDR3 is 13 residues long. Germline V gene sequence: CDR1 SGHNT, CDR2 YENEEA. CDR3 coding DNA: TGTGCCAGCAGCTTAGTACGCCAGGCCGCCCCGTCTTTT. Its protein is CASSLVRQAAPSF.

The chain carries TRBV5-1 and TRBJ2-7; D is possibly TRBD1 or TRBD2 (5 bases each). Trimming cost V 6 bases and J 0 bases, with 13 bases left between them. The CDR3 runs 14 residues. The germline gives CDR1 SGHRS, CDR2 YFSETQ. CDR3 sequence reads: CASTPRGDSYEQYF. The CDR3 DNA sequence: TGCGCCAGCACCCCGAGGGGAGACTCCTACGAGCAGTACTTC.

The chain combines TRBV30 with TRBJ1-6, with no clear D. Germline values: CDR1 GTSNPN, CDR2 SVGIG (reference sequence). Trimming pared 3 bases from V and 5 bases from J, leaving 8 bases between. The CDR3 consists of 13 residues. Here the CDR3 reads CAWSRFNNSPLHF. In nucleotides, the CDR3 is TGTGCCTGGAGCAGGTTTAATAATTCACCCCTCCACTTT. Full variable domain (outside the CDR3, taken from reference TRBV30 and TRBJ1-6): SQTIHQWPATLVQPVGSPLSLECTVEGTSNPNLYWYRQAAGRGLQLLFYSVGIGQISSEVPQNLSASRPQDRQFILSSKKLLLSDSGFYLCAWSRFNNSPLHFGNGTRLTVT.

This chain uses TRBV4-1 with TRBJ2-7; 7 bases align to TRBD2. Germline V gene lookup returns CDR1 MGHRA and CDR2 YSYEKL. The V and J ends lost 0 bases and 6 bases, in that order; junction bases with no gene match: 11. The length of the CDR3 is 16 residues. The CDR3 DNA reads TGCGCCAGCAGCCAAGACGGGGCAGGGAGGGATCTCGAGCAGTACTTC. This sequence encodes CASSQDGAGRDLEQYF.

The J gene is TRBJ2-6, the V gene TRBV7-3; perhaps TRBD1 as D (5 bases). This CDR3 region has 16 residues. Germline V CDR1 and CDR2: SGHTA, FQGTGA. V lost 7 bases to trimming and J lost 1 base, with 14 bases between them. CDR3 protein: CASTLPRASGANVLTF. The DNA of the CDR3 is TGTGCCAGCACCCTGCCCAGGGCATCTGGGGCCAACGTCCTGACTTTC.

This clone has only one observation. The chain joins TRBV19 to TRBJ2-2; 7 positions match TRBD1. Germline loops: CDR1 LNHDA, CDR2 SQIVND (reference sequence). The CDR3 sequence is 16 residues long. V shed 7 bases, J shed 1 base, and the junction held 9 bases outside the gene matches. CDR3 sequence (DNA): TGTGCCAGTAACTCAGGGGGAACCTTGAACACCGGGGAGCTGTTTTTT. Translated: CASNSGGTLNTGELFF.

The rearrangement uses TRBV30 and TRBJ1-3; D gene uncertain. Germline V gene sequence: CDR1 GTSNPN, CDR2 SVGIG (reference sequence). The CDR3 runs to 15 residues. V lost 0 bases to trimming and J lost 0 bases, with 9 bases between them. The CDR3 region has the DNA TGTGCCTGGAGTGTACCTGGGAACTCTGGAAACACCATATATTTT. This translates into CAWSVPGNSGNTIYF. Full variable domain (remainder filled in from reference TRBV30 and TRBJ1-3): SQTIHQWPATLVQPVGSPLSLECTVEGTSNPNLYWYRQAAGRGLQLLFYSVGIGQISSEVPQNLSASRPQDRQFILSSKKLLLSDSGFYLCAWSVPGNSGNTIYFGEGSWLTVV.

V and J are TRBV28 and TRBJ1-5; 10 bases agree with TRBD1. This CDR3 spans 14 amino acids. The V segment lost 4 bases and the J segment 5 bases; nucleotides outside the gene matches: 2. Germline lookup yields CDR1 MDHEN and CDR2 SYDVKM. In nucleotides, the CDR3 is TGTGCCAGCAGTTCGGGACAGGGGCATCAGCCCCAGCATTTT. Translated: CASSSGQGHQPQHF.

The rearrangement joins TRBV2 to TRBJ1-1; the D is unclear. V shed 8 bases and J shed 7 bases, with 8 bases lying between them. In germline, CDR1 is SNHLY, CDR2 FYNNEI. The CDR3 extends over 10 amino acids. Written as DNA, the CDR3 is TGTGCCAGCTTGGGTAGTGAAGCTTTCTTT. Its translation: CASLGSEAFF.

This chain joins TRBV10-3 and TRBJ1-2; D is undetermined. CDR1 ENHRY and CDR2 SYGVKD come from the germline V gene. V was trimmed by 2 bases and J by 4 bases, leaving 17 bases between them. This CDR3 region has 16 residues. This CDR3 is CAISEPWSPRGYGYTF. In DNA form, the CDR3 reads TGTGCCATCAGTGAGCCTTGGTCCCCCCGGGGCTATGGCTACACCTTC.

The J gene is TRBJ1-5, the V gene TRBV19, with D possibly being TRBD1 (5 bases). Germline V gene data show CDR1 as LNHDA and CDR2 as SQIVND (reference sequence). There are 13 residues in the CDR3. V was cut by 7 bases and J by 4 bases, with 11 bases left in between. CDR3 sequence reads: CASTGGWNQPQHF. Here the CDR3 DNA reads TGTGCCAGTACGGGGGGTTGGAATCAGCCCCAGCATTTT. The full variable domain, rest sourced from reference TRBV19 and TRBJ1-5, is DGGITQSPKYLFRKEGQNVTLSCEQNLNHDAMYWYRQDPGQGLRLIYYSQIVNDFQKGDIAEGYSVSREKKESFPLTVTSAQKNPTAFYLCASTGGWNQPQHFGDGTRLSIL.

The chain employs TRBV30 and TRBJ1-2; D is unresolved. The V and J ends lost 2 bases and 8 bases respectively, with 12 bases between them. Germline V CDR1 and CDR2: GTSNPN, SVGIG (reference sequence). CDR3 length: 12 amino acids. The CDR3 spells CAWSRSGEGYTF. The CDR3, as DNA: TGTGCCTGGAGTAGGAGCGGGGAAGGCTACACCTTC.

The chain couples TRBV2 to TRBJ1-1; D may be TRBD1 (6 bases). Germline V gene sequence: CDR1 SNHLY, CDR2 FYNNEI. Trimming pared 0 bases from V and 5 bases from J, leaving 10 bases between. The CDR3 is 14 residues long. The CDR3 reads CASSEARGGTEAFF. For the CDR3, the DNA is TGTGCCAGCAGTGAAGCTAGGGGGGGGACTGAAGCTTTCTTT.

The rearrangement links TRBV7-9 to TRBJ2-3; possibly TRBD1 for D (6 bases). The CDR3 consists of 14 residues. Germline V gene lookup returns CDR1 SEHNR and CDR2 FQNEAQ (reference sequence). V was cut by 4 bases and J by 4 bases, with 12 bases left in between. The CDR3 here is CASSYTGSADTQYF. The CDR3 DNA sequence: TGTGCCAGCAGCTACACAGGGAGCGCAGATACGCAGTATTTT.

This chain uses TRBV15 with TRBJ1-4, with TRBD1 as a possible D gene (5 bases). Trimming took off 3 bases at V and 5 bases at J, with 16 bases between the two ends. The CDR3 is made up of 16 amino acids. Germline CDR1 LNHNV, CDR2 YYDKDF (reference sequence). CDR3 amino acids: CATSSPRAGLNEKLFF. CDR3 DNA sequence: TGTGCCACCAGCAGTCCCCGAGCGGGGCTCAATGAAAAACTGTTTTTT.

This chain uses TRBV11-3 with TRBJ2-7; maybe TRBD2 (6 bases). This CDR3 comprises 13 residues. Trimming shortened V by 5 bases and J by 7 bases, and 15 bases separated the two germline ends. Germline assignment: CDR1 SGHNT and CDR2 YENEEA. Here the CDR3 reads CASSGGTSGEQYF. The DNA of the CDR3 is TGTGCCAGCAGCGGGGGGACCTCCGGGGAGCAGTACTTC.

The V and J genes are TRBV24-1 and TRBJ1-2; no reliable D call. V was cut by 4 bases and J by 4 bases, with 6 bases left in between. The V gene's germline CDR1 is KGHDR and CDR2 SFDVKD. The CDR3 has 12 amino acids. The CDR3 region has the DNA TGTGCCACCAGTGACCCAGGCTATGGCTACACCTTC. Protein sequence: CATSDPGYGYTF.

The V and J genes are TRBV4-3 and TRBJ2-3; 10 positions agree with TRBD2. CDR1 and CDR2 (germline): LGHNA, YSLEER. The CDR3 is 16 amino acids. V lost 1 base, J lost 8 bases, and 9 bases stayed unmatched. CDR3 protein: CASSQGVWSGGGTQYF. The DNA for the CDR3 is TGCGCCAGCAGCCAAGGTGTATGGAGCGGGGGGGGTACGCAGTATTTT.

The J gene is TRBJ2-7, the V gene TRBV19, with TRBD1 matching 8 bases. From germline, CDR1 is LNHDA and CDR2 SQIVND (reference sequence). V gave up 6 bases and J gave up 2 bases; unmatched junction bases: 6. The CDR3 has 14 amino acids. CDR3 amino acids: CASRLGQGPYEQYF. The CDR3 nucleotides are TGTGCCAGTAGACTCGGACAGGGACCCTACGAGCAGTACTTC.

The genes are TRBV25-1 and TRBJ1-4; tentative D call: TRBD1 (5 bases). Trimming stripped 1 base from V and 0 bases from J, with 6 bases between. Germline V lookup: CDR1 MGHDK, CDR2 SYGVNS. The CDR3 consists of 15 residues. CDR3 amino acids: CASSESGATNEKLFF. In nucleotides, the CDR3 is TGTGCCAGCAGTGAATCGGGGGCAACTAATGAAAAACTGTTTTTT. Combining the CDR3 with reference TRBV25-1 and TRBJ1-4 gives the whole variable domain EADIYQTPRYLVIGTGKKITLECSQTMGHDKMYWYQQDPGMELHLIHYSYGVNSTEKGDLSSESTVSRIRTEHFPLTLESARPSHTSQYLCASSESGATNEKLFFGSGTQLSVL.

This clone was detected only once. The rearrangement uses TRBV7-9 and TRBJ1-2, with D possibly matching TRBD1 (6 bases). V was cut by 0 bases and J by 7 bases, with 18 bases left in between. Germline-derived CDR1 and CDR2 are SEHNR and FQNEAQ (reference sequence). The CDR3 is 16 residues long. This chain's CDR3 is CASSLATGALASGYTF. The CDR3 coding sequence is TGTGCCAGCAGCTTAGCGACGGGGGCGCTTGCTAGTGGCTACACCTTC.

This clone was seen once. This chain links TRBV6-6 with TRBJ1-1, with 7 bases aligning to TRBD1. From germline, CDR1 is MNHNY and CDR2 SVGAGI (reference sequence). The ends lost 10 bases at V and 3 bases at J; junction bases unmatched: 8. This CDR3 is 13 amino acids long. CDR3 in amino acids: CATHTGVHTEAFF. DNA for the CDR3: TGTGCCACCCACACAGGGGTCCACACTGAAGCTTTCTTT.

V usage is TRBV6-5 and J usage is TRBJ1-3; D is ambiguous. Germline CDR1 reads MNHEY; CDR2 reads SVGAGI. Trimming cost V 7 bases and J 0 bases, with 10 bases left between them. The CDR3 has 14 amino acids. CDR3 coding DNA: TGTGCCAGCAAGAGTTTAAACTCTGGAAACACCATATATTTT. Translating gives CASKSLNSGNTIYF.

The genes are TRBV28 and TRBJ1-1, with D perhaps TRBD1 (5 bases). CDR1 and CDR2 (germline): MDHEN, SYDVKM. The CDR3 covers 16 residues. Trimming took off 3 bases at V and 0 bases at J, with 14 bases between the two ends. The CDR3 loop is CASSFSDSRMNTEAFF. The CDR3 nucleotides are TGTGCCAGCAGTTTCTCTGACAGCCGTATGAACACTGAAGCTTTCTTT.

The chain recombines TRBV4-3 with TRBJ1-4, with TRBD1 identical over 8 bases. CDR3 length: 15 amino acids. J gave up 8 bases and V 4 bases, and 9 bases lay outside the gene matches. CDR1 and CDR2 from the germline V gene are LGHNA and YSLEER. The chain's CDR3 is CASSPRQGRGEKLFF. In nucleotides, the CDR3 is TGCGCCAGCAGCCCCCGACAGGGGCGTGGGGAAAAACTGTTTTTT.

This clone was counted only a few times. The chain combines TRBV19 with TRBJ1-2; D call uncertain. V was cut by 6 bases and J by 8 bases, with 13 bases left in between. CDR1 and CDR2 from the germline V gene are LNHDA and SQIVND (reference sequence). This CDR3 has 12 amino acids. The CDR3 DNA follows: TGTGCCAGTAGCCCCCTCGGACGCGGCTACACCTTC. Translating gives CASSPLGRGYTF.

This sequence joins TRBV18 and TRBJ1-6; unclear D gene. The CDR3 has 14 residues. V dropped 1 base and J dropped 6 bases, with 7 bases sitting between them. CDR1 and CDR2 (germline): KGHSH, LQKENI. The CDR3 protein is CASSPREVNSPLHF. The CDR3 DNA reads as TGTGCCAGCTCACCACGGGAGGTTAATTCACCCCTCCACTTT.

This clone was counted only a few times. Here the CDR3 reads CASSLGTGRYEQYF. In DNA form, the CDR3 reads TGTGCCAGCTCCCTCGGGACAGGGAGGTACGAGCAGTACTTC. The chain joins TRBV18 to TRBJ2-7; TRBD1 aligns across 9 bases. V gave up 6 bases and J gave up 4 bases; unmatched junction bases: 7. Germline CDR1 and CDR2: KGHSH and LQKENI. There are 14 residues in the CDR3.